This note documents a single T cell receptor beta chain sequence. In the study's own analysis: For nucleated cells, counts were estimated from reference gene primer amplification. Using immunoSEQ multiplex PCR, the repertoire was profiled, and TCRdb retains in-frame clones only, with some absent. V and J calls and clone size are given by that table; D and trimming were obtained from the DNA. The data hold about 42,000 clones, with 76% observed a single time. The data belong to a study of blood T cell repertoires in COVID-19. Study-level background: Acute and convalescent COVID-19 samples came from the United States, Italy and Spain. T cells, B-cell-depleted T cells, or PBMCs supplied cDNA or gDNA.

This CDR3 comprises 17 residues. Germline CDR1 and CDR2: SEHNR and FQNEAQ (reference sequence). V dropped 5 bases and J dropped 1; count of bases not matched to a gene: 9. This sequence was found in a man in his 70s with active or convalescent COVID-19. Material: peripheral blood. The rearrangement joins TRBV7-9 to TRBJ2-5; 11 nucleotides match TRBD2. CDR3 residues: CASSRWTSGLIQETQYF. The CDR3 DNA reads as TGTGCCAGCAGCCGCTGGACTAGCGGGTTGATCCAAGAGACCCAGTACTTC.